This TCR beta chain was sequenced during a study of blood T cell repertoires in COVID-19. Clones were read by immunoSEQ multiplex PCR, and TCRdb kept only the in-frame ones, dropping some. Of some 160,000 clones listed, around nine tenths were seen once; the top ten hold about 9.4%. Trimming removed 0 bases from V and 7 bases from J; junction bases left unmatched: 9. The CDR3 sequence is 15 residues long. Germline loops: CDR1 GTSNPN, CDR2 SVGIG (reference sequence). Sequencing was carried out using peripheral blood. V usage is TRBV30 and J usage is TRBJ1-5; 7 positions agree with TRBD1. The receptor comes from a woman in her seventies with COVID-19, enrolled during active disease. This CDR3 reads CAWSVKAQGGQPQHF. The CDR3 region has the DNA TGTGCCTGGAGTGTAAAGGCCCAGGGGGGACAGCCCCAGCATTTT.